A single sample gave rise to the 3 T cell receptor beta chains below, sequenced in a study of T cells in Graves' hyperthyroidism and ophthalmopathy. Amplification of TCR beta CDR3 regions used RNA as the template. During a first-round RT-PCR of the TCR CDR3, the HTBI primer set was used. A single record per CDR3 protein comes from TCRdb applying MiXCR to the multiplex PCR reads. The sample carries 650,000 to 850,000 distinct CDR3 sequences, roughly a sixth recorded once. Sequencing was carried out using blood. These receptor sequences come from a woman between 45 and 65 years old with Graves' hyperthyroidism that later progressed to Graves' ophthalmopathy.

The chain carries TRBV18 and TRBJ2-1, with 7 bases lining up with TRBD1. Per germline, CDR1 KGHSH and CDR2 LQKENI. This CDR3 comprises 17 residues. The trim removed 4 bases at V and 2 bases at J, leaving 11 bases unmatched. CDR3 DNA sequence: TGTGCCAGCTCACTAAAACGGACAGGAGGTGCCTACAATGAGCAGTTCTTC. Protein sequence: CASSLKRTGGAYNEQFF.

The V call is TRBV7-9, the J call TRBJ2-5; 9 nucleotides line up with TRBD1. Germline V gene data show CDR1 as SEHNR and CDR2 as FQNEAQ (reference sequence). The CDR3 totals 15 residues. V lost 5 bases and J lost 3; bases outside the gene matches: 7. CDR3 DNA sequence: TGTGCCAGCAGCCTGACCGGGACAGGGAAAGAGACCCAGTACTTC. As protein: CASSLTGTGKETQYF.

The table lists this clonotype with many counts. The rearrangement uses TRBV5-8 and TRBJ1-2; no clear D. Trimming removed 6 bases at V and 6 bases at J, with 9 bases between. The CDR3 contains 11 residues. From germline, CDR1 is SGHTS and CDR2 YDEGEE. The CDR3 region has the DNA TGTGCCAGCAACTCAGGCCATGGCTACACCTTC. Translated, it gives CASNSGHGYTF. Using reference TRBV5-8 and TRBJ1-2 for the parts outside the CDR3, the full variable domain is EAGVTQSPTHLIKTRGQQATLRCSPISGHTSVYWYQQALGLGLQFLLWYDEGEERNRGNFPPRFSGRQFPNYSSELNVNALELEDSALYLCASNSGHGYTFGSGTRLTVV.